The 23 T cell receptor beta chains listed next were all sequenced from one sample in a study of CD8 T cells in ankylosing spondylitis. The antigens of these receptors remain unknown. Overall study results and limits: Ankylosing spondylitis blood appeared to be characterized by a TCR beta motif of eight highly homologous variants.

Each CDR3 protein is one row after TCRdb ran MiXCR on the 5' RACE reads. The top ten clones hold under 0.9% of a sample with approximately 400,000 distinct CDR3 sequences, about 24% of them seen once. Input material: blood, either unsorted or a sorted T cell fraction (not recorded which). The receptors were gathered from a male donor with ankylosing spondylitis.

This clonotype was seen a handful of times. V usage is TRBV7-9 and J usage is TRBJ2-5; 7 bases line up with TRBD2. V lost 5 bases, J lost 2 bases, and 5 bases stayed unmatched. Germline CDR1 SEHNR, CDR2 FQNEAQ (reference sequence). This CDR3 is 14 amino acids long. CDR3 loop: CASSPTSAQETQYF. The CDR3 nucleotides read TGTGCCAGCAGCCCAACTAGCGCTCAAGAGACCCAGTACTTC.

This chain uses TRBV4-2 with TRBJ2-3, with 15 bases lining up with TRBD2. The CDR3 loop spans 19 amino acids. The V and J ends lost 4 bases and 0 bases, in that order; junction bases with no gene match: 8. Germline-derived CDR1 and CDR2 are LGHNA and YNFKEQ. DNA of the CDR3: TGTGCCAGCAGCCTCGGACTAGCGGGAGGGGGGGTGAGCACAGATACGCAGTATTTT. This translates into CASSLGLAGGGVSTDTQYF.

V usage is TRBV2 and J usage is TRBJ1-1, with 7 bases fitting TRBD1. The CDR3 contains 12 residues. Germline CDR1 and CDR2: SNHLY and FYNNEI. J lost 5 bases, V lost 7 bases, and 4 bases had no gene match. The CDR3 DNA reads as TGTGCCAGCACCAAACAGGGGACTGAAGCTTTCTTT. This codes for CASTKQGTEAFF.

This clonotype showed up just a few times. V gene TRBV12-3 or TRBV12-4 combines with J gene TRBJ2-5; the D is unclear. The V and J ends lost 6 bases and 0 bases respectively, with 14 bases between them. The CDR3 runs to 15 residues. The CDR3 nucleotides read TGTGCCAGCAGCCCCCAGGCAATGTACCAAGAGACCCAGTACTTC. It encodes CASSPQAMYQETQYF.

This clonotype was detected only a few times. The genes are TRBV5-1 and TRBJ2-7; D is ambiguous. CDR3 length: 14 residues. Germline V lookup: CDR1 SGHRS, CDR2 YFSETQ. The V and J ends lost 0 bases and 1 base respectively, with 8 bases between them. Here the CDR3 DNA reads TGCGCCAGCAGCTTGGACACGACTTCCTACGAGCAGTACTTC. Translating it yields CASSLDTTSYEQYF.

As regards this clonotype: One end of the junction varies from germline; a read error may be responsible. V gene TRBV5-1 combines with J gene TRBJ2-1; D uncertain. This CDR3 contains 12 residues. Germline V gene lookup returns CDR1 SGHRS and CDR2 YFSETQ. This CDR3 is CAISLVLEEQFF. The CDR3, as DNA: TGCGCCATCAGCTTGGTTCTGGAGGAGCAGTTCTTC.

This clonotype was observed a handful of times. V is TRBV15 and J is TRBJ2-7; no reliable D call. The CDR3 is 15 residues long. Germline CDR1 and CDR2: LNHNV and YYDKDF (reference sequence). The V end was cut by 4 bases, the J end by 3 bases, with 16 bases between. CDR3: CATSTKVRVGYEQYF. CDR3 bases: TGTGCCACCAGCACCAAGGTCCGAGTGGGCTACGAGCAGTACTTC.

The genes are TRBV29-1 and TRBJ1-1; TRBD1 matches at 7 bases. The CDR3 loop spans 14 amino acids. Per germline, CDR1 SQVTM and CDR2 ANQGSEA. J was trimmed by 0 bases and V by 6 bases; bases with no gene match: 7. This CDR3 reads CSVLGQIMNTEAFF. The CDR3 bases are TGCAGCGTCCTGGGACAGATCATGAACACTGAAGCTTTCTTT.

The V gene is TRBV29-1, the J gene TRBJ2-1, with D maybe TRBD1 (6 bases). Germline V lookup: CDR1 SQVTM, CDR2 ANQGSEA. The CDR3 length is 16 residues. V lost 3 bases, J lost 5 bases, and 20 bases lay in between. CDR3 in DNA: TGCAGCGTTGAGGGGGCCCGGACAAAACTCCACAATGAGCAGTTCTTC. Protein product: CSVEGARTKLHNEQFF.

This clonotype was found a few times. The V gene is TRBV18, the J gene TRBJ1-3; 7 nucleotides align to TRBD1. With 1 base clipped from V and 1 base from J, the junction kept 1 base outside the gene matches. This CDR3 region has 15 residues. The germline V gene has CDR1 KGHSH and CDR2 LQKENI. CDR3 coding DNA: TGTGCCAGCTCACCACAGACAGGGTCTGGAAACACCATATATTTT. This codes for CASSPQTGSGNTIYF.

Only a few counts were recorded for this clonotype. V usage is TRBV5-1 and J usage is TRBJ1-2; TRBD1 aligns across 7 bases. This CDR3 is built from 15 residues. V lost 3 bases, J lost 3 bases, and 8 bases stayed unmatched. Germline V CDR1 and CDR2: SGHRS, YFSETQ. The CDR3: CASSWGQFRDYGYTF. CDR3 coding DNA: TGCGCCAGCAGCTGGGGACAGTTTCGGGACTATGGCTACACCTTC.

V and J are TRBV30 and TRBJ2-1; 7 bases are a match to TRBD2. Unmatched junction bases numbered 8, after V lost 2 bases and J lost 7 bases. CDR3 length: 14 residues. Germline CDR1 reads GTSNPN; CDR2 reads SVGIG (reference sequence). For the CDR3, the DNA is TGTGCCTGGAGTATGGGGGAGGGCCAGAATGAGCAGTTCTTC. Protein product: CAWSMGEGQNEQFF.

This clonotype turned up a few times. The V call is TRBV7-9, the J call TRBJ2-3, with TRBD2 matching 8 bases. There are 16 residues in the CDR3. Germline loops: CDR1 SEHNR, CDR2 FQNEAQ (reference sequence). V gave up 5 bases and J gave up 4 bases; unmatched junction bases: 11. The DNA of the CDR3 is TGTGCCAGCAGCCTCAAAAGCGGGAGTATTGCAGATACGCAGTATTTT. The encoded protein is CASSLKSGSIADTQYF.

This clonotype has a count of ten or more. The CDR3 bases are TGCAGCGTTGAGGAGACTAGCGGGCACAATGAGCAGTTCTTC. It codes for CSVEETSGHNEQFF. The rearrangement links TRBV29-1 to TRBJ2-1; 10 nucleotides match TRBD2. The CDR3 loop spans 14 amino acids. In germline, CDR1 is SQVTM, CDR2 ANQGSEA. V lost 3 bases and J lost 5; bases outside the gene matches: 4.

This clonotype was counted only a few times. The rearrangement links TRBV10-3 to TRBJ2-1, with 16 bases identical to TRBD2. Germline CDR1 and CDR2: ENHRY and SYGVKD. The CDR3 consists of 16 residues. V lost 5 bases and J lost 7; bases outside the gene matches: 5. CDR3 nucleotide sequence: TGTGCCATCAGTCCGGGACTAGCGGGAGGGGCAAATGAGCAGTTCTTC. Protein product: CAISPGLAGGANEQFF.

There are a few counts of this clonotype. This chain uses TRBV10-3 with TRBJ2-1; TRBD1 matches 9 bases. J was trimmed by 1 base and V by 3 bases; bases with no gene match: 7. Looked up from germline, CDR1 is ENHRY and CDR2 is SYGVKD. The CDR3 is made up of 17 amino acids. The CDR3 DNA follows: TGTGCCATCAGTGACCCGACAGGGGGGGGGTCCTACAATGAGCAGTTCTTC. It is translated as CAISDPTGGGSYNEQFF.

The chain recombines TRBV5-6 with TRBJ1-6, with a tentative D call TRBD1 (5 bases). CDR1 is SGHDT and CDR2 is YYEEEE in the germline V gene. V shed 3 bases and J shed 8 bases, with 15 bases lying between them. The CDR3 length is 15 residues. The CDR3 DNA is TGTGCCAGCAGCTCAGGGCTCCGGCGGTATTCACCCCTCCACTTT. Protein sequence: CASSSGLRRYSPLHF.

The V gene is TRBV29-1, the J gene TRBJ2-2, with D possibly being TRBD1 (6 bases). The V and J ends lost 5 bases and 1 base respectively, with 8 bases between them. The CDR3 loop spans 13 amino acids. Germline CDR1 is SQVTM and CDR2 is ANQGSEA. The CDR3 sequence is CSVWTENTGELFF. The CDR3 DNA follows: TGCAGCGTTTGGACAGAGAACACCGGGGAGCTGTTTTTT.

The J gene is TRBJ2-1, the V gene TRBV5-6; D is ambiguous. CDR1 is SGHDT and CDR2 is YYEEEE in the germline V gene. V was shortened by 6 bases and J by 3 bases, with 10 bases between the two germline ends. This CDR3 is 13 amino acids long. The CDR3: CASTMPGYNEQFF. The CDR3 DNA follows: TGTGCCAGCACCATGCCAGGCTACAATGAGCAGTTCTTC.

The rearrangement links TRBV7-2 to TRBJ2-2; D is possibly TRBD1 (5 bases). The CDR3 length is 13 residues. Looked up from germline, CDR1 is SGHTA and CDR2 is FQGNSA. V was cut by 3 bases and J by 6 bases, with 8 bases left in between. The DNA for the CDR3 is TGTGCCAGCAGCTTCTGGACACCCGGGGAGCTGTTTTTT. This sequence encodes CASSFWTPGELFF. The whole variable domain, filled in from reference TRBV7-2 and TRBJ2-2, reads GAGVSQSPSNKVTEKGKDVELRCDPISGHTALYWYRQSLGQGLEFLIYFQGNSAPDKSGLPSDRFSAERTGGSVSTLTIQRTQQEDSAVYLCASSFWTPGELFFGEGSRLTVL.

This clonotype was seen only once. The CDR3 region has the DNA TGTGCCAGCTCACCAAGGAGACCTAGCACAGATACGCAGTATTTT. Translated: CASSPRRPSTDTQYF. The chain joins TRBV18 to TRBJ2-3; D remains ambiguous. This CDR3 is 15 amino acids long. With 2 bases removed from V and 0 bases from J, the gap between germline ends came to 9 bases. Germline CDR1 is KGHSH and CDR2 is LQKENI.

This rearrangement joins TRBV12-3 or TRBV12-4 to TRBJ2-5; possible D gene TRBD2, 6 bases. Trimming removed 0 bases at V and 5 bases at J, with 16 bases between. CDR3 length: 16 residues. The CDR3 DNA sequence: TGTGCCAGCAGTTTAGCGGGGGGAGCGCCCCCCGAGACCCAGTACTTC. This sequence encodes CASSLAGGAPPETQYF.

This clonotype has at least ten counts. V usage is TRBV5-6 and J usage is TRBJ2-5, with D maybe TRBD2 (5 bases). This CDR3 spans 13 amino acids. The ends were cut back, 1 base at V and 4 bases at J, with 8 bases in the middle. Germline V CDR1 and CDR2: SGHDT, YYEEEE. For the CDR3, the DNA is TGTGCCAGCAGCTTGCGGGGTGGAGAGACCCAGTACTTC. Protein product: CASSLRGGETQYF.